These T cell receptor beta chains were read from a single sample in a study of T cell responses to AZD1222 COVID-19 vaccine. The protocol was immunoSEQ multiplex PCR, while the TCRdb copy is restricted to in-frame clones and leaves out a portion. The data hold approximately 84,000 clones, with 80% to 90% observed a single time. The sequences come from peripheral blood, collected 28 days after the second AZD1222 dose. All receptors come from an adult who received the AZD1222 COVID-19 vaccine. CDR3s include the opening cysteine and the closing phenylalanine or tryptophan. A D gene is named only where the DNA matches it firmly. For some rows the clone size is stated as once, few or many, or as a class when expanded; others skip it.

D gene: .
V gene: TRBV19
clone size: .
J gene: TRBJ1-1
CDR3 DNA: TGTGCCAGTAGTAACAGGAACACTGAAGCTTTCTTT
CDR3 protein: CASSNRNTEAFF

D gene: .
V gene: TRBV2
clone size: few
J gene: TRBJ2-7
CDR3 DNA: TGTGCCAGCAGTGAGTCGTGGTTGCAGTACTTC
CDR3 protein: CASSESWLQYF

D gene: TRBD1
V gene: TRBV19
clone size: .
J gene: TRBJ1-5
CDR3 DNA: TGTGCCAGTAGTATTGGGACAGGGGGCAGTCAGCCCCAGCATTTT
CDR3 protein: CASSIGTGGSQPQHF

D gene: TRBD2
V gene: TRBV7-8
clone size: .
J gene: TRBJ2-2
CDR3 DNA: TGTGCCAGCAGCCGAGGGAGGGCGAACACCGGGGAGCTGTTTTTT
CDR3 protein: CASSRGRANTGELFF

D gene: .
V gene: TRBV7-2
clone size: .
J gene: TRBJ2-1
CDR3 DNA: TGTGCCAGCAGCAGGGACTTCTACAATGAGCAGTTCTTC
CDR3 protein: CASSRDFYNEQFF

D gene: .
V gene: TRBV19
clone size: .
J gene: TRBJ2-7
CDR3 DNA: TGTGCCAGTAGTGCCGCTGATACGAGCTCCTACGAGCAGTACTTC
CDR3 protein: CASSAADTSSYEQYF

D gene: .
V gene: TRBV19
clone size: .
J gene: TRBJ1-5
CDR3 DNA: TGTGCCAGTAGTATGAGAGGGGCTCGGAGCAATCAGCCCCAGCATTTT
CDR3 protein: CASSMRGARSNQPQHF

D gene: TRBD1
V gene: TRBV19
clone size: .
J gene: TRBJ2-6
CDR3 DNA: TGTGCCAGTAGCCCCAGGCAGGGGGCCATATTTAACTCTGGGGCCAACGTCCTGACTTTC
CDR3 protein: CASSPRQGAIFNSGANVLTF

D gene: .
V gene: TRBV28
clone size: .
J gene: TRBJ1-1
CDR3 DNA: TGTGCCAGCAGTTTCGTAGGCAGGGGGAACACTGAAGCTTTCTTT
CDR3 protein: CASSFVGRGNTEAFF

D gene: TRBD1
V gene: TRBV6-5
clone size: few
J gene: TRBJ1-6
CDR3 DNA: TGTGCCAGCCGGGACAGGGATTCACCCCTCCACTTT
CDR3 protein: CASRDRDSPLHF

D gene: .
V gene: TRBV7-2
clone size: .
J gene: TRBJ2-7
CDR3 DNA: TGTGCCAGCAGCTTATCCACCTACGAGCAGTACTTC
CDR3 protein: CASSLSTYEQYF

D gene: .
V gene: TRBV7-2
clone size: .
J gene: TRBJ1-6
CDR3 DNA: TGTGCCAGCAGCTCGACAGAGAGCTATAATTCACCCCTCCACTTT
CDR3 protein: CASSSTESYNSPLHF

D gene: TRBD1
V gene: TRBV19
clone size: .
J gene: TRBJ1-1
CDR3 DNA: TGTGCCAGTATCGCACAGGGGGGCGGGAAAGCTTTCTTT
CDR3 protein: CASIAQGGGKAFF

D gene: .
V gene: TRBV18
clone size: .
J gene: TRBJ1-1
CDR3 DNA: TGTGCCAGCTCACTAGGCGGTCCGAACACTGAAGCTTTCTTT
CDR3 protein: CASSLGGPNTEAFF

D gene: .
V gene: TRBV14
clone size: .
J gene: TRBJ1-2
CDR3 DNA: TGTGCCAGCAGCCCTCACCCAGGGTCGGACTATGGCTACACCTTC
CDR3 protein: CASSPHPGSDYGYTF

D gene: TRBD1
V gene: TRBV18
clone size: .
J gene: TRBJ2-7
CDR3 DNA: TGTGCCAGCTCACCTCCCGGGACAGGGTCGGGGGAGCAGTACTTC
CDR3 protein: CASSPPGTGSGEQYF

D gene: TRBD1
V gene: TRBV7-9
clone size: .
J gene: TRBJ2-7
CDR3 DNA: TGTGCCAGCAGCTTAGGGGGACAGGGGACCCCCACGCAGTACTTC
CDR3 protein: CASSLGGQGTPTQYF

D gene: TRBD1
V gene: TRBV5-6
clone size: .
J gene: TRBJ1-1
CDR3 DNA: TGTGCCAGCAGCTATTCAGGGGGGGCTATTGAGTACACTGAAGCTTTCTTT
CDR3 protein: CASSYSGGAIEYTEAFF

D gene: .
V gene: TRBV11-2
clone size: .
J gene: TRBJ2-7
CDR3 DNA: TGTGCCAGCAGCTCCCTTTACGAGCAGTACTTC
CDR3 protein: CASSSLYEQYF

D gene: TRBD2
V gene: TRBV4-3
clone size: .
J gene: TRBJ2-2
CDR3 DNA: TGCGCCAGCAGCCAAGTTGTAGCGGGATACGACGGGGAGCTGTTTTTT
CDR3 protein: CASSQVVAGYDGELFF

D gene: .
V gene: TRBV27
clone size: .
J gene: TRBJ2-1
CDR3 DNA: TGTGCCAGCAGTTTTGGACTAAGGGGTCACAATGAGCAGTTCTTC
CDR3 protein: CASSFGLRGHNEQFF

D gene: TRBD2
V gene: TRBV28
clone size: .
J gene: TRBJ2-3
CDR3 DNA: TGTGCCAGCAGAGAACATAGCGGGAGGTTGGCTGATACGCAGTATTTT
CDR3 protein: CASREHSGRLADTQYF

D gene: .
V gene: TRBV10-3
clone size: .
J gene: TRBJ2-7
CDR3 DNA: TGTGCCATCAGTGAGTCAAGACAGAGCGGAGGCGAGCAGTACTTC
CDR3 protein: CAISESRQSGGEQYF

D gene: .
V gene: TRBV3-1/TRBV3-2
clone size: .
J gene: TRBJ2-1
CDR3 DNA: TGTGCCAGCAGCCCGATATCGGGACTCTTTAGCCATGAGCAGTTCTTC
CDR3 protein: CASSPISGLFSHEQFF

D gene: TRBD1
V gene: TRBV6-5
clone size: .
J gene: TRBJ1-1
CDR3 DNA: TGTGCCAGCGGTTCACGGACAGGGACGAACACTGAAGCTTTCTTT
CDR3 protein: CASGSRTGTNTEAFF

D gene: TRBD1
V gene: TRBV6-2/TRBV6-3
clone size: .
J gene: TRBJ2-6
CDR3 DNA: TGTGCCAGCAGCTTACCCTTGACAGGGGTAAGCTCTGGGGCCAACGTCCTGACTTTC
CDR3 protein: CASSLPLTGVSSGANVLTF

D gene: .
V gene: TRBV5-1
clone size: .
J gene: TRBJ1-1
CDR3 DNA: TGCGCCAGCAGCTCAGACTACTGGAACACTGAAGCTTTCTTT
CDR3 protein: CASSSDYWNTEAFF

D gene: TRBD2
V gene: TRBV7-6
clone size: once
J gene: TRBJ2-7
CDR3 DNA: TGTGCCAGCAGCTCGGGACTAGCGGGACACCTGACCTACGAGCAGTACTTC
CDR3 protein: CASSSGLAGHLTYEQYF

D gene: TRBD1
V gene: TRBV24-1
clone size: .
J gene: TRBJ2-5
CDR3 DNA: TGTGCCACCAGTGATTCCTGGGACAGGGGATACCAAGAGACCCAGTACTTC
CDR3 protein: CATSDSWDRGYQETQYF

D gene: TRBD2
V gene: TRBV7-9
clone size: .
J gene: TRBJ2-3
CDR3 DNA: TGTGCCAGCAGCTTGGCAGCGGGAGTCACAGATACGCAGTATTTT
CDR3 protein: CASSLAAGVTDTQYF

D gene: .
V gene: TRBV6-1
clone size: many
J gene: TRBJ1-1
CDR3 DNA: TGTGCCAGCAGTGACCACGGACTCGAGAACACTGAAGCTTTCTTT
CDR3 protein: CASSDHGLENTEAFF

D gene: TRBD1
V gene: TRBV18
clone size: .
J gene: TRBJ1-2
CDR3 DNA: TGTGCCAGCTCACCCGGACAGGACTATGGCTACACCTTC
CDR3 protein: CASSPGQDYGYTF

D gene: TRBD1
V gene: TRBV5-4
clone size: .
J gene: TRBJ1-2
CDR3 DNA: TGTGCCAGCAGCCGTACGGGACAGGGGGCAGGCGGCTACACCTTC
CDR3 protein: CASSRTGQGAGGYTF

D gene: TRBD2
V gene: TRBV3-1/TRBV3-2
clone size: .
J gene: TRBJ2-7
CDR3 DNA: TGTGCCAGCAGCCAGGGACTAGCGGGAGACTACGAGCAGTACTTC
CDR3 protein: CASSQGLAGDYEQYF

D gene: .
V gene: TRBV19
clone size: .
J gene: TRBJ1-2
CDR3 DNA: TGTGCCAGTAGTATACATGGGGACAACCGCTATGGCTACACCTTC
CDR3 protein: CASSIHGDNRYGYTF

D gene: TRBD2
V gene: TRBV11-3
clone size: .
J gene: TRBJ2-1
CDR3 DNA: TGTGCCAGCAGCAAGCGGGAGTTCGGTTACAATGAGCAGTTCTTC
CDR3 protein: CASSKREFGYNEQFF

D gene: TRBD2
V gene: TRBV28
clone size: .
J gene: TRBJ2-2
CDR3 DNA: TGTGCCAGCAGGCAAACCGGGACTAGCGGAAACACCGGGGAGCTGTTTTTT
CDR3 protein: CASRQTGTSGNTGELFF

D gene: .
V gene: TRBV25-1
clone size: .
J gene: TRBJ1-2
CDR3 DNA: TGTGCCAGCAGTGGTAACTATGGCTACACCTTC
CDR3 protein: CASSGNYGYTF

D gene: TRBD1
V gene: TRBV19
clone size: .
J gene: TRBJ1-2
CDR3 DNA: TGTGCCAGTAGTAGAATGGTAGGGGGCCTCGGCTACACCTTC
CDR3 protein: CASSRMVGGLGYTF

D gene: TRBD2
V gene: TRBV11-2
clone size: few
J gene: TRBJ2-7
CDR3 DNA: TGTGCCAGCAGCCCAACCGGGACTAGCGGGATTTTTTACTTC
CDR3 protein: CASSPTGTSGIFYF

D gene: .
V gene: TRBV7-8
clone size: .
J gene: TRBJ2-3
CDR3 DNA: TGTGCCAGCAGCTTGGGCCCGACCAATACGCAGTATTTT
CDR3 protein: CASSLGPTNTQYF

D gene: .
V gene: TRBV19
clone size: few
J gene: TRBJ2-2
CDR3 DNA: TGTGCCAGTAGTCCCCGCAGCCGCACCGGGGAGCTGTTTTTT
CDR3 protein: CASSPRSRTGELFF

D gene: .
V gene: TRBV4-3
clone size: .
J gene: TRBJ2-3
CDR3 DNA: TGCGCCAGCAGCCAAGATAGGGCGGCGGCAGATACGCAGTATTTT
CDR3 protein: CASSQDRAAADTQYF

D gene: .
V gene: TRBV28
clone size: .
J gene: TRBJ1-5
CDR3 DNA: TGTGCCAGCAGTTTAAGTCAGCCCCAGCATTTT
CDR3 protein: CASSLSQPQHF

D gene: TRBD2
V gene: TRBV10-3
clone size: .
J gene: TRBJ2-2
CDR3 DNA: TGTGCCATCAGTGATTTTACTAGCGGGATACTCAACACCGGGGAGCTGTTTTTT
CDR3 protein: CAISDFTSGILNTGELFF

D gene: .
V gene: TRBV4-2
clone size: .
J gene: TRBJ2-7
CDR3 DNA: TGTGCCAGCAGCCAAGAGCTTCGAGGCGAGCAGTACTTC
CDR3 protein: CASSQELRGEQYF

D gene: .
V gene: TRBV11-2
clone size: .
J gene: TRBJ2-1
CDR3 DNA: TGTGCCAGCAGCTTGCTGAGGGCAGTGACCTACAATGAGCAGTTCTTC
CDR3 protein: CASSLLRAVTYNEQFF

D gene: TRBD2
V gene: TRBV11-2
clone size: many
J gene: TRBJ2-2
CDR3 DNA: TGTGCCAGCAGCGGCCGGGCGCTAGCGGGATTTCCCTCCGGGGAGCTGTTTTTT
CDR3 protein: CASSGRALAGFPSGELFF

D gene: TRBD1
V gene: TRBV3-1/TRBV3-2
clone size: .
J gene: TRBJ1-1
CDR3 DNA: TGTGCCAGCAGCCATTCCGGGACAGTTAACACTGAAGCTTTCTTT
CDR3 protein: CASSHSGTVNTEAFF

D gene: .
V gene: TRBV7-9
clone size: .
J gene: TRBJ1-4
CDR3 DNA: TGTGCCAGCAGCACAGGGCGGGCGGCTAATGAAAAACTGTTTTTT
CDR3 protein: CASSTGRAANEKLFF

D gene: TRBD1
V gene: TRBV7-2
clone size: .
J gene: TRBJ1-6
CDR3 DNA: TGTGCCAGCAGCTCAGGACAGGGGGCGCCGTCACCCCTCCACTTT
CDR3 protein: CASSSGQGAPSPLHF

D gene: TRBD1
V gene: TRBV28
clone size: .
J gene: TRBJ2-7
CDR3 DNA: TGTGCCAGCAGTATAGGACAGGGGGGTTACGAGCAGTACTTC
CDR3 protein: CASSIGQGGYEQYF

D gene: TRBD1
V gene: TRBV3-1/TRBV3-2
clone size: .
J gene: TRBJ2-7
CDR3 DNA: TGTGCCAGCAGCCAACATTTCGCCCGACAGGGATTGGGGGAGCAGTACTTC
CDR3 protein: CASSQHFARQGLGEQYF

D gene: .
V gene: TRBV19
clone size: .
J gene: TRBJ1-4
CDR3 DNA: TGTGCCAGTAGGATCAGTGAAAAACTGTTTTTT
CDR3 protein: CASRISEKLFF

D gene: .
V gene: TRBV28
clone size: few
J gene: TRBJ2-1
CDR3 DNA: TGTGCCAGCAGTTCTACAGATTACAATGAGCAGTTCTTC
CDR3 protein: CASSSTDYNEQFF